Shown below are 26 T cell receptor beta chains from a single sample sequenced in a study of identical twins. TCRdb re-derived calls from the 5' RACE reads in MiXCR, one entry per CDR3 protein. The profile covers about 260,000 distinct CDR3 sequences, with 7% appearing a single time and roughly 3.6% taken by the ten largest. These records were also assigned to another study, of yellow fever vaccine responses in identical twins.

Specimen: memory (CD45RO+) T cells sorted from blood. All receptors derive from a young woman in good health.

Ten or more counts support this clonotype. CDR3 coding DNA: TGTGCCAGCTCCCGGAGCACCGGGGAGCTGTTTTTT. Translation: CASSRSTGELFF. This chain connects TRBV18 to TRBJ2-2, with D hard to call. Deletions cut 6 bases from V and 4 bases from J, with 6 bases between. CDR3 length: 12 amino acids. Germline CDR1 is KGHSH and CDR2 is LQKENI.

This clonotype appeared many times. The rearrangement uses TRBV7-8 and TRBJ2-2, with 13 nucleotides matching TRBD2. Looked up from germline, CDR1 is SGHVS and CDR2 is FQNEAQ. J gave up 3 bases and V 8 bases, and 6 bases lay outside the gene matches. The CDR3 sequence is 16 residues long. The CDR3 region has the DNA TGTGCCAGCCGGACTAGCGGGGGAGAGTACACCGGGGAGCTGTTTTTT. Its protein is CASRTSGGEYTGELFF.

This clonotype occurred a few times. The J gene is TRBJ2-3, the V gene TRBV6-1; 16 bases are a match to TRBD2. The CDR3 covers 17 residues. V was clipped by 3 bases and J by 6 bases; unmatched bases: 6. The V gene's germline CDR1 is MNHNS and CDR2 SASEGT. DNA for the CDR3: TGTGCCAGCAGTGATCAGGGACTAGCGGGAGGGGGGGATACGCAGTATTTT. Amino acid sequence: CASSDQGLAGGGDTQYF.

The chain's CDR3 is CSAGAGEGQETQYF. The CDR3 bases are TGCAGCGCCGGGGCGGGAGAAGGCCAAGAGACCCAGTACTTC. The chain joins TRBV20-1 to TRBJ2-5, with 7 bases lining up with TRBD2. The V gene's germline CDR1 is DFQATT and CDR2 SNEGSKA (reference sequence). The CDR3 has 14 amino acids.

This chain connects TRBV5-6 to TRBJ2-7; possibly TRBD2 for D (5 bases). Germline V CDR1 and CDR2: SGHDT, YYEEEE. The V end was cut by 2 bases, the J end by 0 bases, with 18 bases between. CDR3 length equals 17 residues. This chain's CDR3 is CASSFALGRGSSYEQYV. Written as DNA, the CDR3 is TGTGCCAGCAGCTTTGCCCTAGGACGGGGAAGCTCCTACGAGCAGTACGTC.

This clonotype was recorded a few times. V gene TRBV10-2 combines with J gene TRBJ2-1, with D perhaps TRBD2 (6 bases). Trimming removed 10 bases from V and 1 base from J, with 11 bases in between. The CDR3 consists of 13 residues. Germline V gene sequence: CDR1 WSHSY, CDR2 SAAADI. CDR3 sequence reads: CATTEGSYNEQFF. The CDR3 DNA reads TGCGCCACCACGGAGGGGTCCTACAATGAGCAGTTCTTC.

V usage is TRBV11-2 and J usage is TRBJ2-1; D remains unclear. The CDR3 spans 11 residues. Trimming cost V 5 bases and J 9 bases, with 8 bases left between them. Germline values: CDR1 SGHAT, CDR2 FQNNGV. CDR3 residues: CASSPSAEQFF. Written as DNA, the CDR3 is TGTGCCAGCAGCCCAAGTGCTGAGCAGTTCTTC.

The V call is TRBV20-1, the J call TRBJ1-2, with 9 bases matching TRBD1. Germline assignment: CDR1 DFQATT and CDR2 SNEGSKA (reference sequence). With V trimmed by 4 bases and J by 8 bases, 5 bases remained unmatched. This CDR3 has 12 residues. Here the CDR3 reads CSATPGQGGYTF. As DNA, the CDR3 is TGCAGTGCTACCCCGGGACAGGGAGGCTACACCTTC.

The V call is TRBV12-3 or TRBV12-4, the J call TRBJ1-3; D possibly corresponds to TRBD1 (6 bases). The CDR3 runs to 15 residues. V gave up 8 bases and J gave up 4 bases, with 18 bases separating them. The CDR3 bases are TGTGCCAGCTGCCTCTTCCGGGGGCAAGGAAACACCATATATTTT. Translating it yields CASCLFRGQGNTIYF.

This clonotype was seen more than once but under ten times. CDR3 region: CATSDQWTSGSSYNEQFF. Written as DNA, the CDR3 is TGTGCCACCAGTGATCAATGGACTAGCGGGAGCTCCTACAATGAGCAGTTCTTC. This chain links TRBV24-1 with TRBJ2-1; 13 bases agree with TRBD2. The germline V gene encodes CDR1 KGHDR and CDR2 SFDVKD. Trimming took 3 bases from V and 0 from J; bases not matched to a gene: 4. The CDR3 runs 18 residues.

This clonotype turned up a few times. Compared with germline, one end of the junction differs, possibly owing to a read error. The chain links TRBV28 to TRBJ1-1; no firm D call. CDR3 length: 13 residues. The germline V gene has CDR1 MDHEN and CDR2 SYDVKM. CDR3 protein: CASRFGRNAEAFF. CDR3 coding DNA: TGTGCCAGCAGATTCGGGCGGAACGCTGAAGCTTTCTTT.

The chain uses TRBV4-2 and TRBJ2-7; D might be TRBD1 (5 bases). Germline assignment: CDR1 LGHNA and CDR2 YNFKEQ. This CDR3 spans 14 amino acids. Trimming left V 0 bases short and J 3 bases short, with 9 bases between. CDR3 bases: TGTGCCAGCAGCCAAGACACAGGCCACTACGAGCAGTACTTC. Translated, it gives CASSQDTGHYEQYF.

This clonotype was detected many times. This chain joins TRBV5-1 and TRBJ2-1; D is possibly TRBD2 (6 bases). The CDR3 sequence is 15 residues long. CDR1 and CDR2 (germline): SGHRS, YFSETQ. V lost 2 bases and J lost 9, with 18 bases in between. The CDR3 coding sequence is TGCGCCAGCAGCTTAGAGGGACTTACCTGGGGTGAGCAGTTCTTC. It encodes CASSLEGLTWGEQFF.

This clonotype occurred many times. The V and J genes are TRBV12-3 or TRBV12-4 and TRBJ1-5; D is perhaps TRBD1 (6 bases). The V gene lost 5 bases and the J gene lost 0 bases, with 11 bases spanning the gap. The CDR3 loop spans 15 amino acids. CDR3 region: CASSQGWDSNQPQHF. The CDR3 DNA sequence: TGTGCCAGCAGTCAGGGGTGGGATAGCAATCAGCCCCAGCATTTT.

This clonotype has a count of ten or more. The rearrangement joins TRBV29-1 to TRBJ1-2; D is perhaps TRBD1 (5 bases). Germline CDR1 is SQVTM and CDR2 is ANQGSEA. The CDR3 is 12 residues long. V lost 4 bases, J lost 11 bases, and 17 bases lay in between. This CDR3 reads CSVAPTIGGYTF. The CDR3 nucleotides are TGCAGCGTTGCTCCGACAATTGGGGGGTACACCTTC.

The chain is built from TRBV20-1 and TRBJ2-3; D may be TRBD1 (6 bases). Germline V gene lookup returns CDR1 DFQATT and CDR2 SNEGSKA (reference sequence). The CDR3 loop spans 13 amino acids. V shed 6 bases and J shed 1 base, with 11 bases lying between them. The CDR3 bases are TGCAGTGCACGGCCAGGGGGCACAGATACGCAGTATTTT. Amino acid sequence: CSARPGGTDTQYF.

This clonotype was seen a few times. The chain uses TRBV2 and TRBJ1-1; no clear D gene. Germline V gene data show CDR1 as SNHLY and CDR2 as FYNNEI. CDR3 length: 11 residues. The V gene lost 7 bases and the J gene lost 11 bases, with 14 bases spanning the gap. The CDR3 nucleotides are TGTGCCAGCACCGCGGGCCCTACCGCTTTCTTT. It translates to CASTAGPTAFF.

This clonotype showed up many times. The CDR3: CASSQIDRVSYNEQFF. The DNA for the CDR3 is TGTGCCAGCAGCCAAATCGACAGGGTCTCCTACAATGAGCAGTTCTTC. The chain carries TRBV4-2 and TRBJ2-1, with 7 bases fitting TRBD1. There are 16 residues in the CDR3. The ends lost 2 bases at V and 0 bases at J; junction bases unmatched: 4. In germline, CDR1 is LGHNA, CDR2 YNFKEQ.

This CDR3 reads CAISGPGDEQFF. In DNA form, the CDR3 reads TGTGCCATCAGTGGTCCTGGAGATGAGCAGTTCTTC. V and J are TRBV10-3 and TRBJ2-1; no firm D call. This CDR3 has 12 amino acids. Germline V gene lookup returns CDR1 ENHRY and CDR2 SYGVKD. V was cut by 4 bases and J by 8 bases, with 9 bases left in between.

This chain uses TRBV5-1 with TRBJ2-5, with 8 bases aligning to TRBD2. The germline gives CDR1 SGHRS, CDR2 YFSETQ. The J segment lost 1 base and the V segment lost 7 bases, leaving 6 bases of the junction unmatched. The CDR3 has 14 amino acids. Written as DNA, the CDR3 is TGCGCCAGCCGAAGCGGGGGCACCCAAGAGACCCAGTACTTC. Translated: CASRSGGTQETQYF.

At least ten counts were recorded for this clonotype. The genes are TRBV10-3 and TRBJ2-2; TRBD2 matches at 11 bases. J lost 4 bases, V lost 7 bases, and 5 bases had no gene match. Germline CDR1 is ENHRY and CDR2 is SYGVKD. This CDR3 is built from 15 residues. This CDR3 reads CAIKPGLAATGELFF. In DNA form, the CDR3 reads TGTGCCATCAAGCCGGGACTAGCGGCCACCGGGGAGCTGTTTTTT.

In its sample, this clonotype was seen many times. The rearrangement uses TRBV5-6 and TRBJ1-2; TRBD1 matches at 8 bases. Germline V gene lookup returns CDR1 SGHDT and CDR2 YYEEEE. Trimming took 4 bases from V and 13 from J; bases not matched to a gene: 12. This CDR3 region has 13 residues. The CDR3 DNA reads TGTGCCAGCAGCCCGGACAGGGCGCCCCGCTGCACCTTC. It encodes CASSPDRAPRCTF. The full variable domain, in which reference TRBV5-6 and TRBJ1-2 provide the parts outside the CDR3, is DAGVTQSPTHLIKTRGQQVTLRCSPKSGHDTVSWYQQALGQGPQFIFQYYEEEERQRGNFPDRFSGHQFPNYSSELNVNALLLGDSALYLCASSPDRAPRCTFGSGTRLTVV.

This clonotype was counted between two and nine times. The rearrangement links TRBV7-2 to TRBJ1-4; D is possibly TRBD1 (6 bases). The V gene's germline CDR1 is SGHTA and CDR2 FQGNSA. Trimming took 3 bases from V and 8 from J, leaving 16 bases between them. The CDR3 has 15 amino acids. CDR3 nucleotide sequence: TGTGCCAGCAGCTTCAAGGGGGGGAGCTTCGAAAAACTGTTTTTT. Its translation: CASSFKGGSFEKLFF.

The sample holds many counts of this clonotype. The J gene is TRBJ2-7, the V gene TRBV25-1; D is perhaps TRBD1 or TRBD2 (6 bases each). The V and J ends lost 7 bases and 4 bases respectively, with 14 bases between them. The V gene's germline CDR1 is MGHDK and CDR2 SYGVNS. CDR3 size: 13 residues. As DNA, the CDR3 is TGTGCCAGCACAGGGGAGGTGGTTTACGAGCAGTACTTC. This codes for CASTGEVVYEQYF.

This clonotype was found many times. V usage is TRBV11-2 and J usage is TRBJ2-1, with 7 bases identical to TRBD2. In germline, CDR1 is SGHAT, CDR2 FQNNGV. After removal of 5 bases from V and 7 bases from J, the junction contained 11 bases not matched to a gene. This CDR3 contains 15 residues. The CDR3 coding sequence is TGTGCCAGCAGCCAGGAGGGCGGGAGAAGAAATGAGCAGTTCTTC. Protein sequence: CASSQEGGRRNEQFF. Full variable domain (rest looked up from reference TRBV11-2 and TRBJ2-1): EAGVAQSPRYKIIEKRQSVAFWCNPISGHATLYWYQQILGQGPKLLIQFQNNGVVDDSQLPKDRFSAERLKGVDSTLKIQPAKLEDSAVYLCASSQEGGRRNEQFFGPGTRLTVL.

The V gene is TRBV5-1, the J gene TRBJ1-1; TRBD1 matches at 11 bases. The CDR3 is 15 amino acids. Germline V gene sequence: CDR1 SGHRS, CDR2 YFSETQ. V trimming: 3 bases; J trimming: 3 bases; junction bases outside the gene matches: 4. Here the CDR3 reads CASSSGQGVHTEAFF. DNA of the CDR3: TGCGCCAGCAGCTCGGGACAGGGGGTGCACACTGAAGCTTTCTTT. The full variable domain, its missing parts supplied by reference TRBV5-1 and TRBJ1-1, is KAGVTQTPRYLIKTRGQQVTLSCSPISGHRSVSWYQQTPGQGLQFLFEYFSETQRNKGNFPGRFSGRQFSNSRSEMNVSTLELGDSALYLCASSSGQGVHTEAFFGQGTRLTVV.